One T cell receptor (beta chain) is described in this entry. Clones were sequenced by immunoSEQ multiplex PCR, and TCRdb holds only the in-frame ones, with some missing. The sample carries over 400,000 clones, 70% to 90% recorded once. The entry originates in a study of blood T cell repertoires in COVID-19. Germline V gene sequence: CDR1 SGHRS, CDR2 YFSETQ. There are 17 residues in the CDR3. With V trimmed by 4 bases and J by 0 bases, 8 bases remained unmatched. This receptor was identified in a woman aged 45-65 years with COVID-19, enrolled during active disease. Input material: peripheral blood. The chain links TRBV5-1 to TRBJ1-1, with 11 bases lining up with TRBD1. The CDR3 sequence: CASSRGQGVRMNTEAFF. In nucleotides, the CDR3 is TGCGCCAGCAGCCGGGGACAGGGGGTAAGGATGAACACTGAAGCTTTCTTT. The variable domain in full, completed from reference TRBV5-1 and TRBJ1-1, reads KAGVTQTPRYLIKTRGQQVTLSCSPISGHRSVSWYQQTPGQGLQFLFEYFSETQRNKGNFPGRFSGRQFSNSRSEMNVSTLELGDSALYLCASSRGQGVRMNTEAFFGQGTRLTVV.